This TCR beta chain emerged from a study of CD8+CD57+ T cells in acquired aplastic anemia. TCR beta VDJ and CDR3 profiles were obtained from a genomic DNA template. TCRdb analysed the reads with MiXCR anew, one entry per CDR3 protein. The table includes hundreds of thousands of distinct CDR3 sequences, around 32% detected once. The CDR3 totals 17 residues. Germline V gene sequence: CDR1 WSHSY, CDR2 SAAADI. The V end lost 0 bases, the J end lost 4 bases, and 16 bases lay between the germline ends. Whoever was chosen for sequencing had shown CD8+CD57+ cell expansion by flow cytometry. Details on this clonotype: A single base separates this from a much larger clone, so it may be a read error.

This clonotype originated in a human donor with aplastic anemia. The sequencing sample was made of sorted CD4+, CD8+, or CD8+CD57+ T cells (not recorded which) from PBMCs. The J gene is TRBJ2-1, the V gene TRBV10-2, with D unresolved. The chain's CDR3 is CASSESLGPAQYNEQFF. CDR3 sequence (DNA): TGCGCCAGCAGTGAGTCTTTAGGACCAGCGCAATACAATGAGCAGTTCTTC.